This TCR beta chain comes out of a study of blood T cell repertoires in COVID-19. At the level of the study: Researchers got acute and convalescent COVID-19 samples from the United States, Italy and Spain. T cells, B-cell-depleted T cells, or PBMCs supplied cDNA or gDNA.

Per the original methods: Counts of nucleated cells, estimated from reference gene primer amplification, were obtained. The data were produced by immunoSEQ multiplex PCR, yet TCRdb's version contains in-frame clones alone and is incomplete. V and J calls and clone size are those listed in that table; D and trimming were worked out from the DNA. The sample contains 150,000 to 200,000 clones, more than 75% of which appear only once. The study counted Cohort 3 donors as recovered given two negative PCRs, clearance, or symptom resolution. Germline V gene sequence: CDR1 MNHEY, CDR2 SMNVEV (reference sequence). The CDR3 is 16 residues long. J lost 3 bases, V lost 8 bases, and 10 bases had no gene match.

The specimen was PBMCs or T cells enriched from blood (not recorded which). V and J are TRBV27 and TRBJ1-4, with 9 bases matching TRBD1. This clonotype was sampled from a man aged 40-49 years who had recovered from COVID-19. Here the CDR3 reads CASGPDHRGPNEKLFF. In DNA form, the CDR3 reads TGTGCCAGCGGACCAGACCACAGGGGGCCTAATGAAAAACTGTTTTTT.